This T cell receptor (beta chain) was captured in a study of OX40 agonist ivuxolimab in advanced cancers. Findings and limits, study-wide: At 0.1-3.0 mg/kg, partial responders had clonal expansion among the lowest observed. Averaged across samples, CD8+ T cells carried more expanded clones than CD4+ did. Clonal expansion from baseline to week 6 occurred in both CD4+ and CD8+ T cells.

TCRdb's table, derived via immunoSEQ multiplex PCR, lists solely in-frame clones and lacks some. The data show 50,000 to 75,000 clones, almost 85% seen once. CDR1 LNHDA and CDR2 SQIVND come from the germline V gene (reference sequence). The CDR3 has 15 amino acids. V dropped 9 bases and J dropped 0 bases, with 15 bases sitting between them. With autoimmune disease history or systemic immunosuppression, patients were excluded. In the case of this clone: Its antigen is unidentified.

The rearrangement links TRBV19 to TRBJ2-1, with a weak D call TRBD2 (6 bases). The sequence was obtained from an adult with an advanced solid tumor such as melanoma, head and neck, liver or kidney cancer. This sample comprised CD4+ or CD8+ T cells sorted from blood, obtained in a trial of the OX40 agonist ivuxolimab. The CDR3 DNA reads TGTGCCAGCCGGGACTTTCTGAGCTCCTACAATGAGCAGTTCTTC. Protein sequence: CASRDFLSSYNEQFF.